The sample holds many counts of the clone carrying this T cell receptor (beta chain). Antigen specificity is unknown. This CDR3 is 13 amino acids long. The germline V gene encodes CDR1 MNHEY and CDR2 SVGAGI. V lost 3 bases and J 4 bases, leaving 9 bases between the germline ends. This sample is part of a study of regulatory T cells in long-lasting Graves disease. Study-wide results and caveats: Researchers reported studying only peripheral blood, not thyroid tissue. Having only a small sample size may have limited accuracy.

Time point reported: newly diagnosed GD, antithyroid drugs for less than 3 months. PBMCs provided the RNA from which the TCR library was made. Those enrolled as patients came out of an endocrinology department in Xi'an, China. Arm-PCR of CDR3 regions and iRepertoire HTBI primers were the basis on which TCR beta libraries were built. TCRdb fed the multiplex PCR reads into MiXCR, producing one record per CDR3 protein. The data show about 540,000 distinct CDR3 sequences, with 13% seen just once and roughly 10% held by the top ten. These same records also appear under a second study, on T cells in Graves' hyperthyroidism and ophthalmopathy.

This sequence was found in a man aged 30-40 years with Graves disease. The rearrangement links TRBV6-5 to TRBJ1-1, with D hard to call. The material sequenced was peripheral blood mononuclear cells (PBMCs), taken at new diagnosis, from a patient treated with antithyroid drugs. The CDR3 nucleotides are TGTGCCAGCAGTTATAGGACGGGCACTGAAGCTTTCTTT. This translates into CASSYRTGTEAFF.